Sequencing of this T cell receptor (beta chain) was carried out in a study of T-cell memory formation after mild COVID-19 (TCRdb year 2021). Regarding the complete study: TCR sequence clusters from the two donors were largely donor specific. Longitudinal TCRalpha and TCRbeta repertoire sequencing tracked T-cell clones expanding and contracting after mild COVID-19 in a couple of donors. The cohort comprised two young, previously healthy adult volunteers, one female and one male. What the authors observed across the whole study: The detection of some responding clones in pre-infection memory suggests that pre-existing cross-reactive memory T cells joined the SARS-CoV-2 response. Contracting CD4+ clones were located mainly in the CM and EM memory subsets, whereas CD8+ clones were found to be enriched in EMRA. Whether the second-wave clones peaking on day 37 were SARS-CoV-2 specific was not confirmed. The study covered only two mild cases, and larger cohorts including severe cases with pre-infection samples were considered necessary. Clones contracting from day 15 to 85 had balanced CD4/CD8 phenotypes, while a second wave expanding from day 15 to 37 was biased towards CD4+.

The trim is 1 base for V and 2 bases for J, with a gap of 12 bases between the germline ends. Based on the germline V gene, the CDR1 and CDR2 sequences are SQVTM and ANQGSEA. The CDR3 goes from the cysteine to the phenylalanine over 15 residues. Only CDR3 DNA remains: 45 bases, in frame from the first base. Ficoll-Paque density gradient centrifugation was the method used to isolate PBMCs. To note about this clonotype: Its antigen is still unknown. Nothing much larger sits one base from this clone, and base qualities are not available.

These reads were obtained on an Illumina NovaSeq 6000. cDNA libraries for TCRalpha and TCRbeta were prepared by 5'RACE using constant-segment primers, with sample barcodes and unique molecular identifiers added. RNA was extracted from every sample with Trizol reagent. Library amplification was performed in two PCR steps, and a second sample barcode and Illumina TruSeq adapters were introduced in the second step. Sequencing of libraries was performed on an Illumina NovaSeq with 2 x 150 bp paired-end reads. The paper's data handling went like this. Demultiplexing of reads and collapsing into UMI-guided consensus sequences were performed with migec v1.2.7. With mixcr v2.1.11, UMI consensuses were aligned to TRA and TRB V and J templates and assembled into clonotypes. Clonotypes were classified as expanded or contracted when called significant by both edgeR and NoisET, with noise models trained on biological replicates. edgeR calls used a false discovery rate-adjusted p below 0.01 and a log2 fold-change threshold of 1. PCA with hierarchical clustering of max-normalized trajectories of the 1000 most abundant clonotypes was used as exploratory dynamics analysis. Each responding clone was given a CD4 or CD8 phenotype based on the CD4+ and CD8+ repertoires, which had been sequenced separately. TCRdb cleaned the public reads at Q25 with fastp, built clones with MiXCR and kept in-frame beta chains. Under each unique CDR3 protein, matching rows form one entry showing the most common genes and DNA. The V and J calls and clone size are TCRdb's, not the authors'. The sample data list 400,000 to 500,000 distinct CDR3 sequences, and roughly 18% of these were observed just once. Under 25% of the sample lies in the top ten.

The TCR originated in a man younger than 30 who had mild COVID-19 (a few samples of this study predate the infection). The sample titles of this study are shuffled in the database, so cell type and time point are left out; the donor was told from shared clones. The sample was PBMCs or a T cell subset sorted from them (not recorded which). The chain was built from TRBV29-1 and TRBJ2-1; the D region may be TRBD1 or TRBD2, each matching 5 bases equally. The CDR3 region: CSVEAPTGPYNEQFF. Read as DNA, the sequence is TGCAGCGTTGAAGCCCCAACGGGGCCCTACAATGAGCAGTTCTTC.